The rows below give T cell receptor beta chains drawn from one sample of a study of blood T cell repertoires in COVID-19. Only in-frame clones appear in the TCRdb table, and some are missing; sequencing was by immunoSEQ multiplex PCR. Of some 200,000 clones listed, under 90% are singletons. Source material: peripheral blood. These receptors were obtained from a woman aged 80 or older with active or convalescent COVID-19. The conserved cysteine and the conserved F or W are not part of the CDR3 here. Fields, in order: D gene, V gene, CDR3 protein. D genes are given only for firm matches.

.	TRBV5-4	ASIPAGKDTQY
TRBD2	TRBV7-2	ASSQTGGNYEQY
.	TRBV23-1	ASSPQGLRRYEQY
TRBD1	TRBV11-3	ASSPSGTGSQPQH
TRBD2	TRBV19	ASSLGLAGYSYNEQF
TRBD1	TRBV19	ASSVPPGQGPYNEQF
.	TRBV7-2	ASSFSTRGNNEQF
.	TRBV6-5	ASIRQEKVQGYT
TRBD2	TRBV7-3	ASSLLAGALLNEQF
TRBD1	TRBV28	ASSLRQGANQPQH
.	TRBV4-3	ASSGGGTDTQY
TRBD1	TRBV5-1	ASSPLPDRGGGELF
.	TRBV4-3	ASSQDWGPENTIY
TRBD1	TRBV4-3	ASSQSSGGGWGFNEKLF
TRBD2	TRBV19	ASSIEGRGRLAGALNEQF
TRBD2	TRBV19	ASPPSVRLADYNEQF
TRBD1	TRBV9	ASSAHRDRVSYEQY
.	TRBV11-1	ASSLSNTEAF
TRBD1	TRBV6-1	ASSDQTGYTEAF
.	TRBV5-4	ASRTRTDTNYGYT
TRBD2	TRBV9	ASSVLSGRSYNEQF
.	TRBV5-8	ASSSRATTSPLH